These T cell receptor beta chains were read from a single sample in a study of regulatory T cells in long-lasting Graves disease. TCRdb processed the multiplex PCR reads anew with MiXCR; each CDR3 protein has one entry. Among roughly 560,000 distinct CDR3 sequences listed, around 11% were seen once. This same sample was also taken into another study, of T cells in Graves' hyperthyroidism and ophthalmopathy.

This sample comprised peripheral blood mononuclear cells (PBMCs), obtained at new diagnosis, from a patient treated with antithyroid drugs. Receptors were obtained from a woman aged 25 to 39 with Graves disease. The CDR3 runs from the conserved cysteine through the conserved F or W. D genes are given only for firm matches. The listing skips clone size in some rows; elsewhere it reads once, few, many or a size class.

CDR3 protein	CDR3 DNA	J gene	clone size	D gene	V gene
CASRGGASGSSEQFF	TGTGCCAGCAGGGGAGGGGCTAGCGGGAGTAGTGAGCAGTTCTTC	TRBJ2-1	-	TRBD2	TRBV2
CASSVQGVTSTDTQYF	TGTGCCAGCAGCGTACAGGGGGTTACTAGCACAGATACGCAGTATTTT	TRBJ2-3	few	TRBD1	TRBV9
CASSLAFSGNQPQHF	TGTGCCAGCAGTTTAGCGTTCAGCGGCAATCAGCCCCAGCATTTT	TRBJ1-5	-	-	TRBV12-3/TRBV12-4
CASSLVMGNSYEQYF	TGTGCCAGCAGTTTAGTAATGGGCAACTCCTACGAGCAGTACTTC	TRBJ2-7	few	-	TRBV27
CASSPRGQTEAFF	TGTGCCAGCTCACCCCGAGGACAGACTGAAGCTTTCTTT	TRBJ1-1	-	-	TRBV18
CASSEAPSQPQHF	TGTGCCAGCAGTGAAGCGCCCAGTCAGCCCCAGCATTTT	TRBJ1-5	many	-	TRBV6-1
CAWSPGANVLTF	TGTGCCTGGAGCCCTGGGGCCAACGTCCTGACTTTC	TRBJ2-6	-	-	TRBV30
CSVVFLNTEAFF	TGCAGCGTTGTGTTCCTGAACACTGAAGCTTTCTTT	TRBJ1-1	-	-	TRBV29-1
CASSSKTDNYGYTF	TGTGCCAGCAGTTCAAAGACAGACAACTATGGCTACACCTTC	TRBJ1-2	many	-	TRBV27
CASSDRGGLAGGNEQFF	TGTGCCAGCAGTGACCGAGGGGGACTAGCGGGAGGGAATGAGCAGTTCTTC	TRBJ2-1	few	TRBD2	TRBV12-3/TRBV12-4
CSARDRIATNEKLFF	TGCAGTGCTAGAGATAGAATTGCAACTAATGAAAAACTGTTTTTT	TRBJ1-4	many	-	TRBV20-1
CASAPKQLSGANVLTF	TGTGCTAGTGCCCCGAAACAGCTAAGTGGGGCCAACGTCCTGACTTTC	TRBJ2-6	-	-	TRBV12-5
CASSQVLAEGEETQYF	TGTGCCAGCAGCCAAGTCCTAGCGGAGGGGGAAGAGACCCAGTACTTC	TRBJ2-5	many	-	TRBV3-1
CASSSVRGTSGRGEQFF	TGTGCCAGCAGCTCCGTAAGAGGGACTAGCGGGAGGGGTGAGCAGTTCTTC	TRBJ2-1	many	TRBD2	TRBV6-1
CASSIGGVTEAFF	TGTGCCAGTAGTATAGGGGGGGTGACTGAAGCTTTCTTT	TRBJ1-1	few	-	TRBV19
CASSVGGSDLYNEQFF	TGTGCCAGCAGCGTAGGTGGTAGCGACCTATACAATGAGCAGTTCTTC	TRBJ2-1	few	-	TRBV9
CASTPRAALNTEAFF	TGTGCCAGCACCCCGCGCGCAGCTTTGAACACTGAAGCTTTCTTT	TRBJ1-1	many	-	TRBV7-9
CASSLVWGGETQYF	TGTGCCAGCAGTCTCGTTTGGGGTGGAGAGACCCAGTACTTC	TRBJ2-5	many	-	TRBV28
CASTSTGTEETQYF	TGTGCCAGCACCTCAACTGGGACAGAAGAGACCCAGTACTTC	TRBJ2-5	many	TRBD1	TRBV6-1
CASSSGTGITGELFF	TGTGCCAGCAGCTCCGGGACAGGGATCACCGGGGAGCTGTTTTTT	TRBJ2-2	many	TRBD1	TRBV5-4
CASSPTTGSVGIKLFF	TGTGCCAGCAGCCCTACGACAGGTTCCGTGGGAATAAAACTGTTTTTT	TRBJ1-4	many	-	TRBV11-2
CASTLPGTNYGYTF	TGTGCCAGCACCTTACCGGGGACTAACTATGGCTACACCTTC	TRBJ1-2	many	-	TRBV5-6
CASSLTIFTSYNEQFF	TGCGCCAGCAGCTTGACCATCTTTACGTCCTACAATGAGCAGTTCTTC	TRBJ2-1	many	-	TRBV5-1
CAWSVGTSYNEQFF	TGTGCCTGGAGTGTCGGGACCAGCTACAATGAGCAGTTCTTC	TRBJ2-1	-	-	TRBV30
CAWSVPGASYEQYF	TGTGCCTGGAGTGTACCAGGGGCCTCCTACGAGCAGTACTTC	TRBJ2-7	-	-	TRBV30
CASSQPMTGHYGYTF	TGCGCCAGCAGCCAACCTATGACAGGGCACTATGGCTACACCTTC	TRBJ1-2	-	TRBD1	TRBV4-1
CASAMGTGELFF	TGTGCCAGCGCTATGGGAACCGGGGAGCTGTTTTTT	TRBJ2-2	many	-	TRBV28
CASSEIFSRLAGGKAYEQYF	TGTGCCAGCAGTGAAATTTTCTCGCGTCTAGCGGGAGGTAAAGCCTACGAGCAGTACTTC	TRBJ2-7	many	TRBD2	TRBV2
CASYDGQGPDQPQHF	TGTGCCAGCTACGATGGACAGGGACCGGATCAGCCCCAGCATTTT	TRBJ1-5	many	TRBD1	TRBV28
CANSLNRVTYNEQFF	TGTGCCAACAGTTTGAACAGGGTGACTTACAATGAGCAGTTCTTC	TRBJ2-1	many	-	TRBV12-3/TRBV12-4